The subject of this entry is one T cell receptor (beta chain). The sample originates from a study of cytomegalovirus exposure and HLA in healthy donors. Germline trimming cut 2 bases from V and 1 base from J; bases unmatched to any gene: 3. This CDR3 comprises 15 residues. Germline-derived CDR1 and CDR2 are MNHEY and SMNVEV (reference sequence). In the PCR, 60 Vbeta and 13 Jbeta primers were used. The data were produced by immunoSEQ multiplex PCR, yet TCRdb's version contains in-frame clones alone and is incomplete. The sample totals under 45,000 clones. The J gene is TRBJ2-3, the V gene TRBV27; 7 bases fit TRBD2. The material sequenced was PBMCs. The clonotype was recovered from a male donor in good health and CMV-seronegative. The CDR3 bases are TGTGCCAGCAGTTTACCTAGCGGAGGCACAGATACGCAGTATTTT. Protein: CASSLPSGGTDTQYF.